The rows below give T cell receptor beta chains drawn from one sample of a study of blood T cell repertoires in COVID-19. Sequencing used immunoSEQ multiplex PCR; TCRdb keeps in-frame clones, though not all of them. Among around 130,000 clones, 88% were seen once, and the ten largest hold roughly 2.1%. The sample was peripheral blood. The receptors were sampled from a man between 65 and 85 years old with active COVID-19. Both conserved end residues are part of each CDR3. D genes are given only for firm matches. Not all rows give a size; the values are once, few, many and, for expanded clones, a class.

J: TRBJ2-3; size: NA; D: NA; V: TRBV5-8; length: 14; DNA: TGTGCCAGCAGCTTGGGGGGCGGCACAGATACGCAGTATTTT; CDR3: CASSLGGGTDTQYF
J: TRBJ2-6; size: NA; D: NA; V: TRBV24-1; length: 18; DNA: TGTGCCACCAGTGAGGCCGGGACTGGGTTCTCTGGGGCCAACGTCCTGACTTTC; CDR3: CATSEAGTGFSGANVLTF
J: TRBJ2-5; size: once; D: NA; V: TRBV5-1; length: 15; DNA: TGCGCCAGCAGCGCGGGGACTGCCCACCAAGAGACCCAGTACTTC; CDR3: CASSAGTAHQETQYF
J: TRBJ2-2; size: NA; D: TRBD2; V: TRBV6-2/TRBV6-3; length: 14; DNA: TGTGCCAGCAGTATCCCGGGGAGGGCCGGGGAGCTGTTTTTT; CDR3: CASSIPGRAGELFF
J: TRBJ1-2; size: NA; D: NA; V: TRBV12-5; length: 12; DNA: TGTGCTAGTGCCATCGGGAATTATGGCTACACCTTC; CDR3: CASAIGNYGYTF
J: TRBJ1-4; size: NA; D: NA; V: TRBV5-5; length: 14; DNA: TGTGCCAGCAGCTTAAGACTCACCAATGAAAAACTGTTTTTT; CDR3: CASSLRLTNEKLFF
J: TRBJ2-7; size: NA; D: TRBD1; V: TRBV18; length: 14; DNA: TGTGCCAGCTCATCCGGGACAGTCGAGTACGAGCAGTACTTC; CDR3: CASSSGTVEYEQYF
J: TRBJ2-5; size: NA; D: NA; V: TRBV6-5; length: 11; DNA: TGTGCCAGCAGCAGGGAAGAGACCCAGTACTTC; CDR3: CASSREETQYF
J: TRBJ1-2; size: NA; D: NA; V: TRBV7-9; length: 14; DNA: TGTGCCAGCAGCTTAACAGGGCTTAACTATGGCTACACCTTC; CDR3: CASSLTGLNYGYTF
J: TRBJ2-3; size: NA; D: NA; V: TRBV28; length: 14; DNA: TGTGCCAGCAGTCTTCCAAGTACAGGGGATACGCAGTATTTT; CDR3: CASSLPSTGDTQYF
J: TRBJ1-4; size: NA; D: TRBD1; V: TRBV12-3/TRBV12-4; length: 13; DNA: TGTGCCAGCAGCACCCAGGGGGGTGAAAAACTGTTTTTT; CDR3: CASSTQGGEKLFF
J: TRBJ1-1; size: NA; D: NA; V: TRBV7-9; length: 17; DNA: TGTGCCAGCAGCCCCCGGGGAAACGGACCCATGAACACTGAAGCTTTCTTT; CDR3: CASSPRGNGPMNTEAFF
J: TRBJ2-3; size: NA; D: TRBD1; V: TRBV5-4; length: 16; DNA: TGTGCCAGCAGCACTGGACAGGGACGAAGGACAGATACGCAGTATTTT; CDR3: CASSTGQGRRTDTQYF
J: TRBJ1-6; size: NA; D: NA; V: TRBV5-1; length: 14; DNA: TGCGCCAGCAGCTTGGAGGGACTTAATTCACCCCTCCACTTT; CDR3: CASSLEGLNSPLHF
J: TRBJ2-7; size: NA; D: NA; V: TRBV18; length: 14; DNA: TGTGCCAGCTCACCACCATCACAGTCCTACGAGCAGTACTTC; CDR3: CASSPPSQSYEQYF
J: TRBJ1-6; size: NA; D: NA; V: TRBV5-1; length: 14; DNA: TGCGCCAGCAGCACCTCAACAGGGCGGTCACCCCTCCACTTT; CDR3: CASSTSTGRSPLHF
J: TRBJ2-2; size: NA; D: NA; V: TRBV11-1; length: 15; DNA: TGTGCCAGCCGACGCGGAGGTGCGAACACCGGGGAGCTGTTTTTT; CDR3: CASRRGGANTGELFF
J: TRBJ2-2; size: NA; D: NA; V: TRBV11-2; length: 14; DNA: TGTGCCAGCAGCCCATTCAGGGTTACCGGGGAGCTGTTTTTT; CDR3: CASSPFRVTGELFF
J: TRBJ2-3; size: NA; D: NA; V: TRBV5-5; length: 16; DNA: TGTGCCAGCAGCCCCCTAGGCGGACTCAGCACAGATACGCAGTATTTT; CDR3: CASSPLGGLSTDTQYF
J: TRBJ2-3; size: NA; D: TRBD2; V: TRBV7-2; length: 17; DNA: TGTGCCAGCAGCTTAGTGAGTAGCGGGAGGAGGAGCCGGACGCAGTATTTT; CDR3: CASSLVSSGRRSRTQYF
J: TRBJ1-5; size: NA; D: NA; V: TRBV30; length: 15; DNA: TGTGCCTGGAGTGGGGGGGAGTACGGAAGCCAGCCCCAGCATTTT; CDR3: CAWSGGEYGSQPQHF
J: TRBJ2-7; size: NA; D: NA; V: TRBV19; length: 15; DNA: TGTGCCAGTAGTATTCGCGGCGGGTCCCCCTACGAGCAGTACTTC; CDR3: CASSIRGGSPYEQYF
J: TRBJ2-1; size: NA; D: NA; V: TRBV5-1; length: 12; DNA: TGCGCCAGCAGCTTGGGCCGCGATGAGCAGTTCTTC; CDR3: CASSLGRDEQFF
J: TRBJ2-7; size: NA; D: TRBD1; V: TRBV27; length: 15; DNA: TGTGCCAGCAGCCAAGGACAGGGTGAGCCCTACGAGCAGTACTTC; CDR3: CASSQGQGEPYEQYF
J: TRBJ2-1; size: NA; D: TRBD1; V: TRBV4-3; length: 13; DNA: TGCGCCAGCAGCCGTACAGGGGGGCGTGAGCAGTTCTTC; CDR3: CASSRTGGREQFF
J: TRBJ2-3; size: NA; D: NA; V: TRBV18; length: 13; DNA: TGTGCCAGCTCCCCGCCGGGGACAGATACGCAGTATTTT; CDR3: CASSPPGTDTQYF
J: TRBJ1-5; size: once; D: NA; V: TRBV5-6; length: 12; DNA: TGTGCCAGCAGCTCCCGGAGCCAGCCCCAGCATTTT; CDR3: CASSSRSQPQHF
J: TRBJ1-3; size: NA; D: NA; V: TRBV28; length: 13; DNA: TGTGCCAGCGGCCTTACAGGGGGAAACACCATATATTTT; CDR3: CASGLTGGNTIYF
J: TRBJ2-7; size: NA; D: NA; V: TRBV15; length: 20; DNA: TGTGCCACCAGCAGAGGGCCCAGGGGCTTCGCCCAGGGGGGAGAGTACGAGCAGTACTTC; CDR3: CATSRGPRGFAQGGEYEQYF
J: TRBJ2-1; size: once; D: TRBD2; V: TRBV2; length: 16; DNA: TGTGCCAGCAGGCCGGGACTAGCGGGCGGATCGGTTGAGCAGTTCTTC; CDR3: CASRPGLAGGSVEQFF
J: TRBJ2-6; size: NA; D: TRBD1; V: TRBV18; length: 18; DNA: TGTGCCAGCTCACCGACAGGGGGCGGACGTAGAAGGGCCAACGTCCTGACTTTC; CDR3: CASSPTGGGRRRANVLTF
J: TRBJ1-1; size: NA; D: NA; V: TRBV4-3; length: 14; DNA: TGCGCCAGCAGGACACAGGGATTGGACACTGAAGCTTTCTTT; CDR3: CASRTQGLDTEAFF
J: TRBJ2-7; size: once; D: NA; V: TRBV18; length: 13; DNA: TGTGCCAGCTCACCGGGACTGACCTACGAGCAGTACTTC; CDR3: CASSPGLTYEQYF
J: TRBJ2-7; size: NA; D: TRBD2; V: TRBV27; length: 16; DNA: TGTGCCAGCAGTGCAGGTACTAGCGGGCTCCCCCTCGAGCAGTACTTC; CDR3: CASSAGTSGLPLEQYF
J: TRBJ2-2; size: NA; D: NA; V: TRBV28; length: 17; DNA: TGTGCCAGCAGTTCCCCGGGGACTTTCGCGAACACCGGGGAGCTGTTTTTT; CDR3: CASSSPGTFANTGELFF
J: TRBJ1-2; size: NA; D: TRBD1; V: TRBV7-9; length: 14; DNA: TGTGCCAGCAGCTTAGAGACAGGGGAGTCTGGCTACACCTTC; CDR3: CASSLETGESGYTF
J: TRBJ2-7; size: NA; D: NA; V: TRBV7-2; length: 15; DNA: TGTGCCAGCAGCTCCCCCCGCGGGGTGGGAGCCGCGCAGTACTTC; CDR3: CASSSPRGVGAAQYF
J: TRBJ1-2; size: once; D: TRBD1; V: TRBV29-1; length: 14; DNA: TGCAGCGTTGAAACAACAGGGGGGAACTATGGCTACACCTTC; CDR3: CSVETTGGNYGYTF
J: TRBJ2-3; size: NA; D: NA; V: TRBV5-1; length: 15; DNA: TGCGCCAGCAGCTTCCCACAAGGAGACTCAGATACGCAGTATTTT; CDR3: CASSFPQGDSDTQYF
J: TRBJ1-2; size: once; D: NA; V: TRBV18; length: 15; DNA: TGTGCCAGCTCACCACCGGACAGTGGAACTATCGGCTACACCTTC; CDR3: CASSPPDSGTIGYTF
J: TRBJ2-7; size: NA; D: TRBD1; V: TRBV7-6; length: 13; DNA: TGTGCCAGCAGCCCTGGGACAGGCTACGAGCAGTACTTC; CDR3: CASSPGTGYEQYF
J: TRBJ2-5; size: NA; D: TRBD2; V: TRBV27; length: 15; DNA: TGTGCCAGCAGTTTAACGCTAGCGGGAGGCAAGACCCAGTACTTC; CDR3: CASSLTLAGGKTQYF
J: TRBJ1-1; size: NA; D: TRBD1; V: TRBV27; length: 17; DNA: TGTGCCAGCAGTTTATATTCAGGGGGCGCGGGGAAAACTGAAGCTTTCTTT; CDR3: CASSLYSGGAGKTEAFF
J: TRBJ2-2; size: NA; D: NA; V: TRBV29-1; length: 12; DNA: NA; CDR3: CSVGYGTGEKFF